This T cell receptor (beta chain) was observed in a study of CD8+ T cells in alopecia areata (dated by TCRdb to 2016 to 2019). Background for the entire study: Treated patients were enrolled in an open-label pilot trial of oral tofacitinib, 5 to 10 mg twice daily, for moderate-to-severe alopecia areata. Patients on tofacitinib were biopsied at baseline and after 4 and 24 weeks of treatment, and several of the patients also had a later scalp biopsy. RNA came from the PAXgene miRNA kit for fixed scalp, the miRNeasy kit for PBMCs, and the RNeasy kit for mouse skin. TCRbeta CDR3 regions were amplified by immunoSEQ multiplex PCR with 35 Vbeta forward and 13 Jbeta reverse primers. Clonality in the scalp was compared among normal scalp (n=4), patchy alopecia areata scalp (n=8), and alopecia totalis/universalis scalp (n=8). High-throughput TCRbeta sequencing was used to examine T cell clonal expansion in alopecia areata in both the C3H/HeJ mouse model and human patients. Patients stayed on tofacitinib for 6 to 18 months and then had 6 months of follow-up off drug so that delayed response and recurrence could be assessed. Scalp tissue and sorted CD4+ and CD8+ peripheral blood T cells from patchy and totalis/universalis alopecia areata patients and from healthy controls were covered by human TCRbeta sequencing. Summary of the overall study and its limitations: Scalp TCR repertoire analysis is complicated because resident alphabeta T cells in normal human skin are also sequenced, whereas mouse skin is dominated by gammadelta T cells. Higher clonality and more expanded CD8+ clones were observed in lesional scalp than in normal scalp, particularly in alopecia totalis/universalis, a finding suggestive of antigenic drive. Shared TCR sequences between patients were less evident than in mice, which may be partly attributable to HLA diversity in the patient population.

The time point label of this sample denotes: baseline before oral tofacitinib. From alopecia areata patients, peripheral blood was collected along with lesional scalp punch biopsies. After PBMCs were isolated by density centrifugation and stained for CD3, CD4 and CD8, a FACSAria was used to sort CD4+ and CD8+ T cells. Regarding this clone: Its antigen specificity is not known. Base qualities are not at hand, and no much larger clone is one base apart.

Library construction relied on the immunoSEQ multiplex PCR assay. To provide template for TCR sequencing, every sample had RNA extracted and reverse transcribed into cDNA. SuperScript III was used for first-strand cDNA synthesis, primed with a 2:1 mix of oligo-dT and random hexamers. A synthetic immune receptor repertoire was used to assess amplification bias, and residual bias was removed computationally. Concerning the study's data processing: Raw reads were preprocessed to remove errors, and CDR3 was defined according to IMGT conventions as the region from the conserved cysteine to phenylalanine. Clonality was computed by normalizing Shannon entropy by log2 of the number of productive unique TCRs and subtracting the result from 1. Scalp TCRbeta sequences were cross-referenced with sorted blood CD4 and CD8 repertoires so that the CD4 or CD8 identity of scalp clones could be inferred. TCRdb re-hosts the immuneACCESS table, in-frame sequences only. Its copies lack some clones; in the studies checked, an unresolved V gene accounts for under half of them, and the cause for the rest is not known. From that table come the V and J calls and clone size; the DNA was used to work out D and trimming. The sample table contains more than 200,000 clones; only one count was recorded for 67% of them. The top ten clonotypes cover 1.2% of the sample.

At the junction V is shortened by 4 bases and J by 4 bases, with 16 bases in between. Measured from the cysteine to the phenylalanine, the CDR3 is 15 residues long. Only CDR3 DNA remains: 45 bases, in frame from the first base. Via the germline V gene, CDR1 is SGDLS and CDR2 YYNGEE. Sequencing used CD4+ T cells sorted from blood, obtained at week 0. This TCR was sampled from a human donor with alopecia areata. Recombination connected TRBV9 to TRBJ2-3; TRBD2 is possibly the D segment (7 matching bases). The DNA reads TGTGCCAGCAGCTCCCCCGGGGGGCCATCAGATACGCAGTATTTT. It specifies CASSSPGGPSDTQYF. With the portions outside the CDR3 filled from the reference TRBV9 and TRBJ2-3 genes, the complete variable region becomes DSGVTQTPKHLITATGQRVTLRCSPRSGDLSVYWYQQSLDQGLQFLIQYYNGEERAKGNILERFSAQQFPDLHSELNLSSLELGDSALYFCASSSPGGPSDTQYFGPGTRLTVL.